One and the same sample provided the 19 T cell receptor beta chains below, sequenced in a study of vaccination effects on CD4 cells after COVID-19 (dated by TCRdb to the early 2020s). Which antigens these TCRs recognize remains unknown. The library relied on the immunoSEQ multiplex PCR assay. Held by TCRdb, this immuneACCESS table contains in-frame sequences only and omits some clones. Under half of the omission traces to an unresolved V gene where checked; the cause of the rest is unknown. The sample records about 66,000 clones, around 85% of which are singletons. About 2.5% of the sample belongs to the ten largest clones. After less than 13 days of culture, CD4+ T cells were isolated with the EasySep CD4+ T cell isolation kit. Each participant got two doses of an mRNA SARS-CoV-2 vaccine, either BNT162b2 or mRNA-1273. The sequencing here drew on CD4+ T cells from PBMCs cultured without peptide, taken after COVID-19 vaccination. The origin of the receptors is a human donor who received a COVID-19 vaccine.

V gene TRBV2 combines with J gene TRBJ2-7; D unclear. V gave up 4 bases and J gave up 0 bases, with 10 bases separating them. The CDR3 loop spans 14 amino acids. Per the germline V gene, CDR1 is SNHLY and CDR2 is FYNNEI. The CDR3 coding sequence is TGTGCCAGCAGTGGATGGGATCCCTCCTACGAGCAGTACGTC. Its protein product is CASSGWDPSYEQYV.

The J gene is TRBJ1-3, the V gene TRBV14, with TRBD1 matching over 10 bases. Trimming took 1 base from V and 0 from J; bases not matched to a gene: 6. Germline V gives CDR1 SGHDN, CDR2 FVKESK. The CDR3 runs 18 residues. In DNA form, the CDR3 reads TGTGCCAGCAGCCAAGGACTGGACAGGGGGTCCTCTGGAAACACCATATATTTT. Translating gives CASSQGLDRGSSGNTIYF.

The rearrangement links TRBV6-2 or TRBV6-3 to TRBJ1-6; no reliable D call. The CDR3 length is 15 residues. CDR1 and CDR2 (germline): MNHEY, SVGEGT. Trimming stripped 0 bases from V and 4 bases from J, with 7 bases between. The CDR3 region has the DNA TGTGCCAGCAGTTACTCTGGCGAATATAATTCACCCCTCCACTTT. Translated: CASSYSGEYNSPLHF.

The chain links TRBV4-1 to TRBJ2-5; 8 nucleotides agree with TRBD2. The V gene end was trimmed by 0 bases and the J gene end by 7 bases; junction bases not matched to a gene: 10. The CDR3 totals 16 residues. Germline CDR1 MGHRA, CDR2 YSYEKL. For the CDR3, the DNA is TGCGCCAGCAGCCAAGAGGCGGCGGGGGGCCCCGTGACCCAGTACTTC. Its protein product is CASSQEAAGGPVTQYF.

The chain combines TRBV6-4 with TRBJ2-2; the match to TRBD1 covers 11 bases. This CDR3 spans 15 amino acids. V lost 10 bases, J lost 4 bases, and 8 bases stayed unmatched. Germline V lookup: CDR1 MRHNA, CDR2 SNTAGT. The CDR3 protein is CATQAGTGGTGELFF. CDR3 nucleotides: TGTGCCACACAAGCCGGGACAGGGGGCACCGGGGAGCTGTTTTTT.

The chain links TRBV6-1 to TRBJ1-3; D ambiguous. The germline V and J ends were trimmed by 0 bases and 0 bases, with 12 bases remaining between them. This CDR3 region has 17 residues. The germline CDR1 and CDR2 sequences are MNHNS and SASEGT. The CDR3 nucleotides are TGTGCCAGCAGTGAAGCGGGTACACTTTACTCTGGAAACACCATATATTTT. Protein sequence: CASSEAGTLYSGNTIYF.

The chain carries TRBV4-2 and TRBJ1-4; D is perhaps TRBD1 (6 bases). Germline lookup yields CDR1 LGHNA and CDR2 YNFKEQ. The CDR3 contains 15 residues. The V end lost 4 bases, the J end lost 9 bases, and 18 bases lay between the germline ends. The CDR3 nucleotides read TGTGCCAGCAGCCGAACAACAGGGCAATTTCAAAAACTGTTTTTT. Protein: CASSRTTGQFQKLFF.

The rearrangement links TRBV5-4 to TRBJ1-2; 9 bases fit TRBD1. This CDR3 is 14 amino acids long. Trimming cost V 5 bases and J 8 bases; bases outside gene matches: 10. Germline V CDR1 and CDR2: SGHNT, YYREEE (reference sequence). In DNA, the CDR3 is TGTGCCAGCAGACCGTGGGACAGGGCGGACGGCTACACCTTC. This encodes CASRPWDRADGYTF.

The V gene is TRBV9, the J gene TRBJ2-1; 12 bases map to TRBD2. The V gene's germline CDR1 is SGDLS and CDR2 YYNGEE. This CDR3 has 18 amino acids. Trimming cost V 0 bases and J 4 bases; bases outside gene matches: 8. CDR3: CASSVEASGGALYNEQFF. The CDR3 nucleotides are TGTGCCAGCAGCGTAGAGGCTAGCGGGGGGGCCCTATACAATGAGCAGTTCTTC.

This clone has only one observation. The CDR3 DNA is TGTGCCAGCAGTTACCCTCCTCTCAACGCCGGGAATGAGCAGTTCTTC. This encodes CASSYPPLNAGNEQFF. The chain employs TRBV6-2 or TRBV6-3 and TRBJ2-1; the D is unclear. The germline CDR1 and CDR2 sequences are MNHEY and SVGEGT. CDR3 length equals 16 residues. V dropped 2 bases and J dropped 7 bases, with 18 bases sitting between them.

The CDR3 bases are TGTGCCAGCAGCCCGTGGGCGCCCGGGGGAGGGGGAAATGAGCAGTTCTTC. This translates into CASSPWAPGGGGNEQFF. The chain joins TRBV7-2 to TRBJ2-1; the D gene is possibly TRBD2 (7 bases). Per the germline V gene, CDR1 is SGHTA and CDR2 is FQGNSA. The CDR3 totals 17 residues. V gave up 5 bases and J gave up 7 bases, with 24 bases separating them.

The V call is TRBV6-6, the J call TRBJ1-2, with 12 bases identical to TRBD1. The CDR3 runs 18 residues. Germline lookup yields CDR1 MNHNY and CDR2 SVGAGI (reference sequence). V lost 5 bases to trimming and J lost 4 bases; unmatched junction nucleotides: 14. CDR3 coding DNA: TGTGCCAGCAGTCTACCCGGGACAGGGGGCCTCCTCGTCTATGGCTACACCTTC. It encodes CASSLPGTGGLLVYGYTF.

Only one count was recorded for this clone. V is TRBV24-1 and J is TRBJ2-3; 7 nucleotides align to TRBD2. Germline V CDR1 and CDR2: KGHDR, SFDVKD. The CDR3 contains 14 residues. After removal of 4 bases from V and 0 bases from J, the junction contained 0 bases not matched to a gene. The CDR3 DNA reads as TGTGCCACCAGTGAGGGGGGGAGCACAGATACGCAGTATTTT. Translating it yields CATSEGGSTDTQYF.

The chain has TRBV7-2 and TRBJ2-1, with 10 bases identical to TRBD2. This CDR3 region has 15 residues. Germline CDR1 and CDR2: SGHTA and FQGNSA. The V and J ends lost 3 bases and 7 bases, in that order; junction bases with no gene match: 6. The CDR3 protein is CASSFSGGPGNEQFF. Written as DNA, the CDR3 is TGTGCCAGCAGCTTTAGCGGGGGGCCAGGTAATGAGCAGTTCTTC.

V usage is TRBV18 and J usage is TRBJ1-6; 9 bases agree with TRBD1. CDR1 and CDR2 (germline): KGHSH, LQKENI. V trimming: 3 bases; J trimming: 8 bases; junction bases outside the gene matches: 2. The CDR3 extends over 14 amino acids. CDR3 loop: CASSPGTGYSPLHF. The CDR3 nucleotides read TGTGCCAGCTCACCGGGGACAGGGTATTCACCCCTCCACTTT. Together with reference TRBV18 and TRBJ1-6, the CDR3 gives the full variable domain: NAGVMQNPRHLVRRRGQEARLRCSPMKGHSHVYWYRQLPEEGLKFMVYLQKENIIDESGMPKERFSAEFPKEGPSILRIQQVVRGDSAAYFCASSPGTGYSPLHFGNGTRLTVT.

In DNA, the CDR3 is TGCGCCAGCAGCTTGGAACAGGGCGGAACTGAAGCTTTCTTT. Translated, it gives CASSLEQGGTEAFF. The chain combines TRBV5-1 with TRBJ1-1; TRBD1 might be the D (6 bases). V was pared by 0 bases and J by 5 bases, with 11 bases between. Germline CDR1 and CDR2: SGHRS and YFSETQ. The CDR3 has 14 amino acids.

V and J are TRBV5-1 and TRBJ2-2, with a weak D call TRBD1 (7 bases). The CDR3 contains 17 residues. Trimming shortened V by 4 bases and J by 6 bases, and 22 bases separated the two germline ends. CDR1 SGHRS and CDR2 YFSETQ come from the germline V gene. CDR3 in DNA: TGCGCCAGCAGCCTACGGACAGGCGGGACCCCCCCCGGGGAGCTGTTTTTT. Protein sequence: CASSLRTGGTPPGELFF.

The chain recombines TRBV6-5 with TRBJ1-1; 8 positions agree with TRBD1. This CDR3 has 14 residues. The V segment lost 7 bases and the J segment 7 bases; nucleotides outside the gene matches: 11. Germline V gene sequence: CDR1 MNHEY, CDR2 SVGAGI. The CDR3 reads CASTARTGFGEAFF. CDR3 coding DNA: TGTGCCAGCACCGCGCGGACAGGGTTCGGTGAAGCTTTCTTT.

The chain couples TRBV5-1 to TRBJ2-5, with 11 nucleotides matching TRBD2. Germline V CDR1 and CDR2: SGHRS, YFSETQ. V lost 1 base to trimming and J lost 3 bases; unmatched junction nucleotides: 5. CDR3 length: 16 residues. CDR3 residues: CASSLTTGLAEETQYF. The CDR3, as DNA: TGCGCCAGCAGCTTGACCACGGGACTAGCGGAAGAGACCCAGTACTTC.